The subject of this entry is one T cell receptor (beta chain). Its antigen is as yet unknown. Different DNA sequences within this sample yield the same CDR3. Expressed TCRB transcripts were sequenced, since all the RNA that had been isolated was reverse transcribed. Assay: immunoSEQ multiplex PCR; the TCRdb copy retains only in-frame clones and omits some. The sample lists roughly 310,000 clones, about 11% occurring once. V lost 3 bases and J lost 3; bases outside the gene matches: 1. Germline-derived CDR1 and CDR2 are SGHTA and FQGNSA. The CDR3 totals 13 residues. The sample belongs to a study of beta chain features in type 1 diabetes. Notes on the study in general: In the patient group, naive, central memory and Treg TCRB repertoires seemed more alike than in the healthy donor group.

The chain carries TRBV7-2 and TRBJ2-5; 7 bases fit TRBD1. The sequence derives from a young woman in good health. The material sequenced was naive CD4+ T cells from blood. CDR3 in amino acids: CASSLDRKETQYF. In DNA, the CDR3 is TGTGCCAGCAGCTTGGACAGGAAAGAGACCCAGTACTTC.